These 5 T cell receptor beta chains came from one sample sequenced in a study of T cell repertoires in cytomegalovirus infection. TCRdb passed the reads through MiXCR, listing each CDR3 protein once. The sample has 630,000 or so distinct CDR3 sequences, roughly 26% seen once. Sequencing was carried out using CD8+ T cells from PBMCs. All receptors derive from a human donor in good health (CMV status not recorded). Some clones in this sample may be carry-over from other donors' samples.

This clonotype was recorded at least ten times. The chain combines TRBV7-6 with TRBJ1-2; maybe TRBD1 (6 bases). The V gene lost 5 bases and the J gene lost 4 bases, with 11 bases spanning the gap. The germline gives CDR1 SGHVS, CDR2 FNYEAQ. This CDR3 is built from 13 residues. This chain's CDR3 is CASSPEGGYGYTF. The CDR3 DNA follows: TGTGCCAGCAGCCCAGAAGGGGGCTATGGCTACACCTTC.

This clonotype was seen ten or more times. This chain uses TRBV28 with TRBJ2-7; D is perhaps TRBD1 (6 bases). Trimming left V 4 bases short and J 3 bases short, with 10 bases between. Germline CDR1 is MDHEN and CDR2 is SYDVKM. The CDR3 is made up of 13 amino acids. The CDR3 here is CASSSGQFYEQYV. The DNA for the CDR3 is TGTGCCAGCAGTTCAGGACAGTTCTACGAGCAGTACGTC.

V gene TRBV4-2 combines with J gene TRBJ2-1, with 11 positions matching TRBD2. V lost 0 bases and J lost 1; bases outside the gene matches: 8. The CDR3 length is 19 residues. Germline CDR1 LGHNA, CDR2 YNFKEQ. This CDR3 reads CASSQDVGTSGFSYNEQFF. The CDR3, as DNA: TGTGCCAGCAGCCAAGATGTAGGGACTAGCGGTTTTTCCTACAATGAGCAGTTCTTC.

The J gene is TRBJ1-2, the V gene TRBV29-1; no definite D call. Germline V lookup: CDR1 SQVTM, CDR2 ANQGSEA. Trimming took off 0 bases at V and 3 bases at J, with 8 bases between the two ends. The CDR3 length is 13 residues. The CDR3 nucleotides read TGCAGCGTTGAAGACACGGAACACTATGGCTACACCTTC. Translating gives CSVEDTEHYGYTF.

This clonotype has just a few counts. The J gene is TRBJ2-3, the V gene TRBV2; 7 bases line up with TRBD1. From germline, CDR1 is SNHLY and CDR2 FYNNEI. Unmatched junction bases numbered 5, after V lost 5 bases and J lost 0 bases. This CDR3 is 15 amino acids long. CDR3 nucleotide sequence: TGTGCCAGCAGTTGGACAGGACCTAGCACAGATACGCAGTATTTT. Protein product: CASSWTGPSTDTQYF.